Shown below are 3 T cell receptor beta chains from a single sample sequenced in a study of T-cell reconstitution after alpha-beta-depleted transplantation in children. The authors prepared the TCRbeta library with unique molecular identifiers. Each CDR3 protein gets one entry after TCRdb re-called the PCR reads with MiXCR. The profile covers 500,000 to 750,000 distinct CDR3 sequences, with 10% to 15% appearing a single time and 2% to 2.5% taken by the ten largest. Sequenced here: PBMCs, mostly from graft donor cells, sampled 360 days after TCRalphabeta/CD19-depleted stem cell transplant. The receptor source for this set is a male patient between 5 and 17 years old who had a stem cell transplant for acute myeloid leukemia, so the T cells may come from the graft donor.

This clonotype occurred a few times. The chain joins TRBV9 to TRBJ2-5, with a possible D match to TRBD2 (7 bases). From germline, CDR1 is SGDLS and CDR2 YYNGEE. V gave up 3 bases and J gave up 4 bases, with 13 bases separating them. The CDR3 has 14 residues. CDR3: CASSAGGQGETQYF. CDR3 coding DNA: TGTGCCAGCAGCGCGGGGGGACAAGGAGAGACCCAGTACTTC.

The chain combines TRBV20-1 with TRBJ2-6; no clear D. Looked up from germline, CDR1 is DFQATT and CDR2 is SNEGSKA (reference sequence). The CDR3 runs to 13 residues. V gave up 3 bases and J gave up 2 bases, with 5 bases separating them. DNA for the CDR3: TGCAGTGCTAGGGGTCCTGGGGCCAACGTCCTGACTTTC. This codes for CSARGPGANVLTF.

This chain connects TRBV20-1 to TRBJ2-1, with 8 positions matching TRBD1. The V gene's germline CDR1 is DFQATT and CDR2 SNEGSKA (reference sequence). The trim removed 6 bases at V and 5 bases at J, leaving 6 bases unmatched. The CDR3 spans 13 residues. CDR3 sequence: CSADRGFDNEQFF. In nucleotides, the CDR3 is TGCAGTGCAGACAGGGGTTTTGACAATGAGCAGTTCTTC.